These T cell receptor beta chains were read from a single sample in a study of blood T cells in healthy people across ages. TCRdb ran MiXCR on the 5' RACE reads and lists one entry per CDR3 protein. The sample holds around 1,800,000 distinct CDR3 sequences, more than 35% seen once. The specimen sequenced was blood. The receptor set was obtained from a human donor in good health. CDR3s include the opening cysteine and the closing phenylalanine or tryptophan. D genes are given only for firm matches. Expanded clones get a size class; other rows say once, few or many, or leave the size out.

v_gene	j_gene	abundance	d_gene	CDR3nt	CDR3aa
TRBV4-1	TRBJ1-1	NA	NA	TGCGCCAGCAGCCAAGGCCCCCCGACAGGCGGGGGGAACACTGAAGCTTTCTTT	CASSQGPPTGGGNTEAFF
TRBV15	TRBJ1-6	NA	NA	TGTGCCACCAGCAGAGACAGGGATGGATCACCCCTCCACTTT	CATSRDRDGSPLHF
TRBV4-3	TRBJ1-2	NA	NA	TGCGCCAGCAGCCAAGGGCCCGGACAGAACTATGGCTACACCTTC	CASSQGPGQNYGYTF
TRBV6-6	TRBJ2-7	NA	TRBD1	TGTGCCAGCAGAATGACAGGGGGCTGCTACGAGCAGTACTTC	CASRMTGGCYEQYF
TRBV4-1	TRBJ2-7	NA	TRBD1	TGCGCCAGCAGCCAATTACCGGGACAGCTACGCCCTTACGAGCAGTACTTC	CASSQLPGQLRPYEQYF
TRBV12-3/TRBV12-4	TRBJ2-7	few	NA	TGTGCCAGCAGTTTAGCTCGGGGGCAGTACTTC	CASSLARGQYF
TRBV12-3/TRBV12-4	TRBJ2-2	few	TRBD2	TGTGCCAGCAGTCGGACTAGCGGGGGGAACACCGGGGAGCTGTTTTTT	CASSRTSGGNTGELFF
TRBV7-9	TRBJ2-1	NA	NA	TGTGCCAGCAGCTCCCAGGACTTTGGACACAATGAGCAGTTCTTC	CASSSQDFGHNEQFF
TRBV20-1	TRBJ1-1	NA	NA	TGCAGTGCCGAAAACCGGGACTCCTTTTACACTGAAGCTTTCTTT	CSAENRDSFYTEAFF
TRBV2	TRBJ2-4	NA	NA	TGTGCCAGCAGTGACGGGGGTGGTGTAGCCAAAAACATTCAGTACTTC	CASSDGGGVAKNIQYF
TRBV7-2	TRBJ2-1	NA	TRBD2	TGTGCCAGTAGCGCCGGACTAGCGGGGGGTGAGCAGTTCTTC	CASSAGLAGGEQFF
TRBV7-2	TRBJ2-7	NA	NA	TGTGCCAGCAGCTTAGGTCACGGTCTCGAGCAGTACTTC	CASSLGHGLEQYF
TRBV5-1	TRBJ2-7	NA	TRBD1	TGCGCCAGCAGCCAACCGGGACAGGGAGACGAGCAGTACTTC	CASSQPGQGDEQYF
TRBV7-2	TRBJ1-1	once	TRBD1	TGTGCCAGCAGCACCCGGACAGGCGAAGGCCCTGAAGCTTTCTTT	CASSTRTGEGPEAFF
TRBV29-1	TRBJ2-4	NA	NA	TGCAGCGTTGATCTGGGATACGATGAGCAGTACTTC	CSVDLGYDEQYF
TRBV7-3	TRBJ2-3	NA	NA	TGTGCCAGCAGCCCCTCCGGGGGCGTTACAGATACGCAGTATTTT	CASSPSGGVTDTQYF
TRBV6-5	TRBJ2-1	NA	NA	TGTGCCGGCAGTTTCGAACGAGGGCAGTTCTTC	CAGSFERGQFF
TRBV6-2/TRBV6-3	TRBJ2-7	few	NA	TGTGCCAGCAGCAGACGGACGGACACCTACGAGCAGTACTTC	CASSRRTDTYEQYF
TRBV6-2/TRBV6-3	TRBJ1-5	NA	TRBD1	TGTGCCAGCAGTACGAGGACAGGGAAGGGTCAGCCCCAGCATTTT	CASSTRTGKGQPQHF
TRBV29-1	TRBJ1-4	NA	NA	TGCAGCGTCACAGGGCGGTTTGGGGAAAAACTGTTTTTT	CSVTGRFGEKLFF